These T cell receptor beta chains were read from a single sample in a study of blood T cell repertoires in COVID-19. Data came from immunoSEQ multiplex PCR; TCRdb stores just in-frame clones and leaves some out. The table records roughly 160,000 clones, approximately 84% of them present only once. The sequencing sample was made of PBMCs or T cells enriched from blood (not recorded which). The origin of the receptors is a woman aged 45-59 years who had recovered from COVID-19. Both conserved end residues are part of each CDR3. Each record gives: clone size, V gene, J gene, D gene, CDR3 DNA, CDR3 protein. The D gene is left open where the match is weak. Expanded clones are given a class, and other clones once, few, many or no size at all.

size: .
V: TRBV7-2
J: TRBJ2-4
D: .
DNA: TGTGCCAGCAGCTTTAACAGCCTAGCCAAAAACATTCAGTACTTC
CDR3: CASSFNSLAKNIQYF

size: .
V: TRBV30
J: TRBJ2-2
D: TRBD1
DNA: TGTGCCTGGAGTCGCCGGGACAGGGGGCTTAGGTCGGGGACCGGGGAGCTGTTTTTT
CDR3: CAWSRRDRGLRSGTGELFF

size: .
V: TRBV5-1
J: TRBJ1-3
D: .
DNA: TGCGCCAGCAGCTTGTCGTCTGGAAACACCATATATTTT
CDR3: CASSLSSGNTIYF

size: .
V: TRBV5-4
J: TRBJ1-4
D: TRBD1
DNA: TGTGCCAGCAGCGGACAGGGACATGAAAAACTGTTTTTT
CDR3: CASSGQGHEKLFF

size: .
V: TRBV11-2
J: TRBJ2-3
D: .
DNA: TGTGCCAGCAGCTTAGCTCTCACCCCCGGTACGCAGTATTTT
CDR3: CASSLALTPGTQYF

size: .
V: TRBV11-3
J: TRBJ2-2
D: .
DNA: TGTGCCAGCAGCCTAGGGGTACGACTACTGAACACCGGGGAGCTGTTTTTT
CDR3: CASSLGVRLLNTGELFF

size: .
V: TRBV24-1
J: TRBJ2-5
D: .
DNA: TGTGCCACCAGTGACCCTACGAGATACCAAGAGACCCAGTACTTC
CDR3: CATSDPTRYQETQYF

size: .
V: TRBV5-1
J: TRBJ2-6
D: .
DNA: TGCGCCAGCAGCTACGGAGACTCTGGGGCCAACGTCCTGACTTTC
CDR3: CASSYGDSGANVLTF

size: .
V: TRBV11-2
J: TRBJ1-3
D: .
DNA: TGTGCCAGCAGCTTAGATGGCAGGGCTGGAAACACCATATATTTT
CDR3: CASSLDGRAGNTIYF

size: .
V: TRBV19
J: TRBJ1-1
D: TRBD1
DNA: TGTGCCAGTAGTGTATGGACCGGGACAGGGACCACTGAAGCTTTCTTT
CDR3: CASSVWTGTGTTEAFF

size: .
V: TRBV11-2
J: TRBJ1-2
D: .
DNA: TGTGCCAGCAGCTTATTAAACTATGGCTACACCTTC
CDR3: CASSLLNYGYTF

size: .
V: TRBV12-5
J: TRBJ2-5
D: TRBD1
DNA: TGTGCTAGTGGTTTGGACCTAGGGACAGGGAGGGAGACCCAGTACTTC
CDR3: CASGLDLGTGRETQYF

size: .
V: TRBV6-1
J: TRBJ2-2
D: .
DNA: TGTGCCAGCAGTGATCGCGGGGACGCGAACACCGGGGAGCTGTTTTTT
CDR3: CASSDRGDANTGELFF

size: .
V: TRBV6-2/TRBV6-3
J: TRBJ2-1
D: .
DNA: TGTGCCAGCAGTTACACGAGAGCCCGGGGGTTTAATGAGCAGTTCTTC
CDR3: CASSYTRARGFNEQFF

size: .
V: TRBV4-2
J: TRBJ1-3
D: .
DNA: TGTGCCAGCAGCCAAGTTTTAAGTCGGGGGGCGTCGGACACCATATATTTT
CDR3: CASSQVLSRGASDTIYF

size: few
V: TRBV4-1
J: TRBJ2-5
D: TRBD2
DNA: TGCGCCAGCAGCCAACCGACTAGCGGGATAGAGACCCAGTACTTC
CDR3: CASSQPTSGIETQYF

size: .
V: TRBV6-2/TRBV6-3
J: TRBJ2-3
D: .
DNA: TGTGCCAGCAGTTACCTCAGGGATACGCAGTATTTT
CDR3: CASSYLRDTQYF

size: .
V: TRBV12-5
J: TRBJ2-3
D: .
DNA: TGTGCTAGTGGTCAGGGGTCCTTTGCCACAGATACGCAGTATTTT
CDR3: CASGQGSFATDTQYF